This T cell receptor beta chain derives from a study of cytomegalovirus exposure and HLA in healthy donors listed by TCRdb under 2017. Looking at the study overall: In an earlier analysis of around 540 of the donors, less than 350 Gb of sequence data and some 100 million unique TCR beta sequences from roughly 190 million T cells were reported. An early release covering roughly 640 HLA-typed donors comprised roughly 300 gigabases of sequencing data and around 86 million unique TCR sequences. Of the roughly 400 genotyped donors, approximately 83% fell in the genetic ancestry cluster associated with self-reported Caucasian donors. The aim of the study was to test whether cataloging public T cell receptors could identify signatures of past pathogen exposure. The T cell repertoires of several hundred subjects were profiled by immunosequencing and related to cytomegalovirus serostatus. In addition to the first cohort of 500 to 850 subjects, a separate validation cohort of 100 to 150 different subjects was used. High-throughput TCR immunosequencing, statistical association of individual TCRs with disease status, and machine learning were combined to predict cytomegalovirus infection status. A later analysis re-analyzed previously published TCR beta repertoires from 650 to 800 donors and added high-resolution HLA genotyping to study TCR occurrence patterns. Rather than drawing on any new phenotypic data, the later analysis identified candidate immune exposures from TCR beta sequences and the way those sequences occurred across donors. An earlier analysis of fewer than 700 of the donors applied high-throughput TCR beta sequencing to assess whether each TCR beta V gene segment acted as functional or pseudogenic. Alongside the repertoire data, information on donor age, sex, ethnicity and CMV serostatus was compiled. A later genetic analysis used genome-wide SNP genotypes for about 60% of the roughly 700 donors, treating that subset as a discovery cohort. All discovery cohort repertoires had been generated on a single sequencing platform. HLA typing covered class I and class II loci at four-digit resolution. Typing coverage varied by locus: roughly 620-640 donors for A, B, C, DRB1 and DQB1; roughly 520 for DQA1; over 600 for DPA1; around 450 for DPB1. Four or five DR-DQ haplotypes were handled as single units for association and clustering because linkage in the cohort was strong. Among 350 to 400 genotyped donors of the cohort, an average of roughly 240,000 unique TCR beta nucleotide sequences were sequenced per donor, roughly 20% of them non-productive. Broad study findings and their caveats: According to a later analysis, parvovirus B19, influenza, CMV and Epstein-Barr virus appeared linked to several top co-occurrence clusters. In a later genetic analysis, a missense DCLRE1C variant was associated with V-gene and J-gene trimming of TCR beta chains, and the association was replicated in an independent cohort. Some IMGT-functional V segments, including TRBV6-2 and TRBV6-3, could not be distinguished by the 87-base-pair reads and were therefore excluded. In the study, 164 TCR beta chains were listed as associated with cytomegalovirus. A cluster of highly shared sequence variants was judged likely to be a technical artifact of the sequencing pipeline. Immune exposure information for the cohort was limited to CMV serostatus. Assigning TCR associations to individual alleles was difficult when HLA alleles, especially DR and DQ, strongly co-occurred. A later analysis associated about 17,000 TCR beta sequences with specific HLA alleles at a false discovery rate of 0.05. In a later genetic analysis, fewer N-insertions in productive TCRs were reported among donors in an Asian-associated ancestry cluster than the approximately 710-donor mean. Because counts were too low, 15 to 20 rarely observed V segments, including chromosome 9 orphons, were left out of the earlier analysis of some 640 of the donors. While some public TCRs were present in many individuals, most TCR sequences turned up only very rarely across donors. In a later analysis, most CMV-associated TCR beta chains were found to appear HLA-restricted, with HLA associations seemingly driven largely by CMV exposure. Correlated functional status among segregating V segments might be attributable to linkage disequilibrium, but an unknown experimental factor could not be ruled out. A few of the identified cytomegalovirus-associated TCR beta chains were confirmed in vitro to be specific for cytomegalovirus antigens. The authors suggested that the approach could potentially be generalized to other disease states and immunological phenotypes. Roughly uniform sequencing depth across donors was assumed in presence/absence analyses, although this assumption may not hold. A further reported finding was that TCR beta sequences accurately predicted the HLA-A and HLA-B alleles for most subjects in the first cohort. The classifier was reported to diagnose cytomegalovirus status with high specificity and sensitivity in both the original and validation cohorts. The cohort was sequenced for TCR beta chains only, and without alpha or paired-chain data the features that could be detected were limited. HLA typing was unavailable for some donors at each locus, so association tests used only the typed subset. Compared with equally common non-associated chains, HLA-associated TCR beta chains in a later analysis were more clonally expanded and had lower generation probabilities. A later analysis found that TCR association rates varied across HLA loci, with DRB1 alleles showing the most associated TCRs and HLA-C alleles the fewest. An earlier analysis of around 540 of the donors showed that most TCR beta V segments appeared in productive rearrangements either about 87% or about 30% of the time, which broadly matched IMGT annotations.

Taken from cysteine to phenylalanine, the CDR3 has 14 residues. Just CDR3 DNA is preserved here, 42 bases in frame from base 1. Trimming costs V 5 bases and J 4 bases, and their ends lie 13 bases apart. The CDR1 and CDR2 encoded by the germline V gene are MDHEN and SYDVKM. Of note for this clone: Its antigen specificity is not known. No much larger clone exists at a distance of one base, and base qualities are not known.

In total, 500 to 700 healthy bone marrow donors made up the cohort. At the time of sampling, every cohort member was nominally healthy, though immune exposures that went unrecorded were likely present. The donor tested CMV seronegative, placing the donor among the roughly 340 seronegative members of the cohort. Every donor gave a peripheral blood sample, and the peripheral blood mononuclear cells from that sample were used for TCR beta sequencing. Genomic DNA extraction from the blood cell samples was performed with the Qiagen DNeasy Blood Extraction Kit. Library preparation used the immunoSEQ multiplex PCR assay. For the multiplex PCR, a mixture combining 60 forward primers for TCR Vbeta segments and 13 reverse primers for TCR Jbeta segments was used. Amplification of the CDR3 region of rearranged TCR beta genes was performed with a multiplex PCR assay on genomic DNA. The amplified TCR beta libraries were sequenced on the Illumina HiSeq System as 87-base-pair reads. As for the original processing: A later analysis counted tens of millions of unique TCR beta chains across the 500 to 850 repertoires, and some 11 million of these chains were shared by at least two donors. Raw reads were error-corrected and collapsed into unique sequences by a nearest-neighbor algorithm in which closely related sequences were merged to remove PCR and sequencing errors. V, D and J gene segments were assigned by aligning CDR3 sequences to IMGT reference sequences. For a sequence to be retained, a match of at least six nucleotides was required to both a V gene segment and a J gene segment. A rearrangement was called productive if the CDR3 had no stop codons and remained in frame with V and J, and every other rearrangement was called non-productive. CDR3 was defined by IMGT convention, running from the second conserved V-encoded cysteine to the conserved J-encoded phenylalanine. The earlier analysis of 550 to 650 of the donors excluded any sequence lacking an unambiguous match to a single V gene segment. In an earlier analysis of some 590 of the donors, a V segment was called functional when productive rearrangements were above 56.7%, and segregating when the standard deviation between donors exceeded 5%. A statistical classification framework was developed to diagnose cytomegalovirus status using the catalog of TCR beta chain sequences. In a later analysis, V and J genes were assigned by comparing TCR nucleotide sequences against IMGT/GENE-DB human TR gene sequences. A later analysis assigned CDR3 sequences and most-parsimonious VDJ recombination scenarios with the TCRdist pipeline. In a later analysis, each TCR beta chain was defined by its CDR3 amino acid sequence together with its V-gene family, and reads lacking a unique V-gene family were excluded. A later analysis removed 592 highly shared, low-generation-probability nucleotide sequences to deal with suspected cross-contamination and a sequencing artifact. In a later analysis, a clonal expansion index was calculated for each public chain from normalized within-repertoire ranks of inferred template counts. In a later analysis, generation probabilities were computed with a VDJ recombination model fitted to out-of-frame rearrangements, and the resulting probabilities were checked against IGoR. A later analysis scored TCR-TCR, TCR-HLA and TCR-CMV co-occurrence with hypergeometric tests, applying a repertoire-size bias correction to TCR pairs. To estimate false discovery rates, a later analysis permuted the HLA or CMV assignments 20 times. In a later analysis, co-occurring TCRs were grouped using DBSCAN, with TCRdist sequence similarity added in when clustering inside HLA-allele-positive subsets. Co-occurrence clustering excluded repertoires with fewer than 30,000 or more than 120,000 public chains, plus five with anomalous nucleotide sharing. TCRdb's version of the immuneACCESS table is confined to in-frame rearrangements and falls short of the full clone set. An unresolved V gene accounts for under half of the shortfall where checked; the remainder is of unknown origin. For V, J and clone size, that table is used; D and trimming come from the DNA. The sample has 100,000 to 150,000 clones on record, roughly 78% of them singletons. Approximately 3.5% of the sample rests with the top ten.

The specimen sequenced was PBMCs. This receptor was taken from a man aged 25-45 years in good health and CMV-seronegative. The chain is assembled from TRBV28 and TRBJ2-3; the D gene is not confidently resolved. The DNA is as follows: TGTGCCAGCAGTCTTGAGGTTGGCGCAGATACGCAGTATTTT. This gives the protein CASSLEVGADTQYF.